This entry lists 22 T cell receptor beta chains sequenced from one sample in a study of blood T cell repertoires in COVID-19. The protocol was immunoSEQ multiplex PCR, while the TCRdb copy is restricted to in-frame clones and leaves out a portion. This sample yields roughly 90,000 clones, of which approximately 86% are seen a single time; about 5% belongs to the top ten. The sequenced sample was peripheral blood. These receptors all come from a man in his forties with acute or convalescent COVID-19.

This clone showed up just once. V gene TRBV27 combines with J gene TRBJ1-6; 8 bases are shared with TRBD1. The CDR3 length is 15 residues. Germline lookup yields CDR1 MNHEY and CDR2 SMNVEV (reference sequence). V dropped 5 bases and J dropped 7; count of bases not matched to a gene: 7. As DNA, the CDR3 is TGTGCCAGCAGTCCCCGGACAGGGAACAATTCACCCCTCCACTTT. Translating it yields CASSPRTGNNSPLHF.

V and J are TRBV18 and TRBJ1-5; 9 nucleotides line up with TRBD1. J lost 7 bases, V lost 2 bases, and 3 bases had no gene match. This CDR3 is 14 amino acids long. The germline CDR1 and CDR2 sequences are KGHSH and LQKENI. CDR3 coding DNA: TGTGCCAGCTCACCAAGACAGGGGGAGCAGCCCCAGCATTTT. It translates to CASSPRQGEQPQHF.

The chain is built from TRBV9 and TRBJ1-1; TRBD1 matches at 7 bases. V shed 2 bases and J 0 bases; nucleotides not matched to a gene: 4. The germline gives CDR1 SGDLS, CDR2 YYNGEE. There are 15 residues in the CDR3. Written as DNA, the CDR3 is TGTGCCAGCAGCGTTCGGGACAGAATGAACACTGAAGCTTTCTTT. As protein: CASSVRDRMNTEAFF.

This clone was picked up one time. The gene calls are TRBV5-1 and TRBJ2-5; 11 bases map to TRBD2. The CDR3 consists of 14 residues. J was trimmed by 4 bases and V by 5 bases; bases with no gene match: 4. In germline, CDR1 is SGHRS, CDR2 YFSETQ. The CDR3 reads CASSTSGGSETQYF. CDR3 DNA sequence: TGCGCCAGCAGTACTAGCGGGGGATCAGAGACCCAGTACTTC. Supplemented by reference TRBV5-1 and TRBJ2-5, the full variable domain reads KAGVTQTPRYLIKTRGQQVTLSCSPISGHRSVSWYQQTPGQGLQFLFEYFSETQRNKGNFPGRFSGRQFSNSRSEMNVSTLELGDSALYLCASSTSGGSETQYFGPGTRLLVL.

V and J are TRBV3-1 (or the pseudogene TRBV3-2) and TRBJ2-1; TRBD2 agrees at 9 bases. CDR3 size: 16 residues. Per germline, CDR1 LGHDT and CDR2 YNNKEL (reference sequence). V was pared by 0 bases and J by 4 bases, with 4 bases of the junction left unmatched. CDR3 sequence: CASSQDVAGAYNEQFF. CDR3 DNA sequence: TGTGCCAGCAGCCAAGATGTAGCGGGGGCTTACAATGAGCAGTTCTTC.

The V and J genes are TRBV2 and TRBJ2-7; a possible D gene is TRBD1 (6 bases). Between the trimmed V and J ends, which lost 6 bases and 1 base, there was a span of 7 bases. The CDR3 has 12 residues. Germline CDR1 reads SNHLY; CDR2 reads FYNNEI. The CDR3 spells CASRGQSYEQYF. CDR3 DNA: TGTGCCAGCAGAGGACAGTCCTACGAGCAGTACTTC.

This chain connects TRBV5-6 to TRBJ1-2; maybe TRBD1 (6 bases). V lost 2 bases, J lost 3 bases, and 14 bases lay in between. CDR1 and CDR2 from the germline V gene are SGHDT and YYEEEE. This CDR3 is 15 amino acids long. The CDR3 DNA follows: TGTGCCAGCAGCTTAAATGGACGGACAGACTATGGCTACACCTTC. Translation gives CASSLNGRTDYGYTF.

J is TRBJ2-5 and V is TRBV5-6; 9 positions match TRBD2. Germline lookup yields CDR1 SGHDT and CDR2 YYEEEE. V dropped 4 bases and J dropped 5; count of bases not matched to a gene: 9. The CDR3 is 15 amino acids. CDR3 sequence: CASSISGGREETQYF. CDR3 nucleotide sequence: TGTGCCAGCAGCATTAGCGGGGGCCGTGAGGAGACCCAGTACTTC.

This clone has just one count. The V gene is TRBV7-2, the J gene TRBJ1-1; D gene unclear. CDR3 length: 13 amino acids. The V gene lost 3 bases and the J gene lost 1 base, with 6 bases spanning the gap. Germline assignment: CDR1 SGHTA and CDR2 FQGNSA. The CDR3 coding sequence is TGTGCCAGCAGCTTCGGGAAGAACACTGAAGCTTTCTTT. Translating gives CASSFGKNTEAFF.

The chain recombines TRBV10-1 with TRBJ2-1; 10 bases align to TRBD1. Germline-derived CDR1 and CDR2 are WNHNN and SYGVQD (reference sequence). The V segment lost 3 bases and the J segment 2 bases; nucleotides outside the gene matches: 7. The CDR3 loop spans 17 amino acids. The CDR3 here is CASSDLSGTGAYNEQFF. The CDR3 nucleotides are TGCGCCAGCAGTGATCTGTCCGGGACAGGGGCCTACAATGAGCAGTTCTTC.

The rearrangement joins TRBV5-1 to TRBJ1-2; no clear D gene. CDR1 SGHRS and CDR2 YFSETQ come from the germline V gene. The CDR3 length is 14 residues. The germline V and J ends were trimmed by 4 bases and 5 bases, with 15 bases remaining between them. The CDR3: CASSPGLASYGYTF. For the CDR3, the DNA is TGCGCCAGCAGCCCGGGTCTAGCATCATATGGCTACACCTTC.

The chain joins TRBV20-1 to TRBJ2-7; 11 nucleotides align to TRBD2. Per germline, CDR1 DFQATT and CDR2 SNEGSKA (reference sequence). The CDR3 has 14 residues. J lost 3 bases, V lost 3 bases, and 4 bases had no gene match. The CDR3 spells CSASSTSGSYEQYF. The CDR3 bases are TGCAGTGCTAGTAGTACTAGCGGGAGCTACGAGCAGTACTTC.

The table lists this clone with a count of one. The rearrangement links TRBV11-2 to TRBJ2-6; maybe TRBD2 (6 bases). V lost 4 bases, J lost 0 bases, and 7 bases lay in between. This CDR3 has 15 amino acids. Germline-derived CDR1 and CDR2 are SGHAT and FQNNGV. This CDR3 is CASSYGGSGANVLTF. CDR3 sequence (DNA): TGTGCCAGCAGCTACGGGGGCTCTGGGGCCAACGTCCTGACTTTC.

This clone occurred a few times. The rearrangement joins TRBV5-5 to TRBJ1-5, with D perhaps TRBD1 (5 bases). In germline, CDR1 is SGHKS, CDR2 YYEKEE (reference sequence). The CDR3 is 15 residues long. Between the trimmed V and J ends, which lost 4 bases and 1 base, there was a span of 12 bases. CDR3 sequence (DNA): TGTGCCAGCAGCCTTCAGGGATACAGCAATCAGCCCCAGCATTTT. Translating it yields CASSLQGYSNQPQHF.

The CDR3 coding sequence is TGTGCCAGCATACCGGGACAGCAAAATGAAAAACTGTTTTTT. It encodes CASIPGQQNEKLFF. The chain is built from TRBV2 and TRBJ1-4; 7 bases align to TRBD1. This CDR3 has 14 amino acids. The V gene end was trimmed by 7 bases and the J gene end by 5 bases; junction bases not matched to a gene: 7. CDR1 and CDR2 (germline): SNHLY, FYNNEI.

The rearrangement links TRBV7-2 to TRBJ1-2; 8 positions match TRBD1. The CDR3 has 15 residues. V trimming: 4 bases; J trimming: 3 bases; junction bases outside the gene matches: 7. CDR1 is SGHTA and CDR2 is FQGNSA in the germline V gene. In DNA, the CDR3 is TGTGCCAGCAGCTCCCGACAGGGGCAGTACTATGGCTACACCTTC. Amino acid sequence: CASSSRQGQYYGYTF.

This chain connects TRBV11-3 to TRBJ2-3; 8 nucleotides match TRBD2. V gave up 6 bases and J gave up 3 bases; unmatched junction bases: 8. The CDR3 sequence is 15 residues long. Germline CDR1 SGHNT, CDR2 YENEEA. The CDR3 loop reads CASSPRRGDTDTQYF. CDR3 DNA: TGTGCCAGCAGTCCCAGGCGGGGGGATACAGATACGCAGTATTTT.

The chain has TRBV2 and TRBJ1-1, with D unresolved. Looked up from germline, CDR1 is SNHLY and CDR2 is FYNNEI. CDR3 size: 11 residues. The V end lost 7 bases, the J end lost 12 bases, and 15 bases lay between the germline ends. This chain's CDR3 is CASTEIRESFF. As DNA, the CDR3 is TGTGCCAGCACCGAAATTAGAGAATCTTTCTTT.

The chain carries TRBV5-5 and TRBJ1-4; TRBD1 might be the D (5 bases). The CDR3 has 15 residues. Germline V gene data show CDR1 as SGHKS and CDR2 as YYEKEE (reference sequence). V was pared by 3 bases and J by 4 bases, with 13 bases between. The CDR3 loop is CASSSRTQNNEKLFF. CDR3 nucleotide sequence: TGTGCCAGCAGCTCCCGGACACAAAATAATGAAAAACTGTTTTTT.

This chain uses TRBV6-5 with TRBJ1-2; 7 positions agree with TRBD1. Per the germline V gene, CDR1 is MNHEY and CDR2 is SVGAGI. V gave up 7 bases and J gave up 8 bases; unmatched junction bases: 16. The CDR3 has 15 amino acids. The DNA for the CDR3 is TGTGCCAGCAAGAAAGGACAGGCGGCAGCGCAAGGCTACACCTTC. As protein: CASKKGQAAAQGYTF.

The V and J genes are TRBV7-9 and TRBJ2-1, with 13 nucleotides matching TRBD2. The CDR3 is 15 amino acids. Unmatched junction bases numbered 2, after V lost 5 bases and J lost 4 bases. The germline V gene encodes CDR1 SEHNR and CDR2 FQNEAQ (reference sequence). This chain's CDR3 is CASSELAGGYNEQFF. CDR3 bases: TGTGCCAGCAGCGAACTAGCGGGAGGGTACAATGAGCAGTTCTTC.

In DNA form, the CDR3 reads TGTGCCAGCAGCTCCGGGTTTACTGAAGCTTTCTTT. It encodes CASSSGFTEAFF. The chain uses TRBV5-4 and TRBJ1-1, with D hard to call. The V end lost 3 bases, the J end lost 5 bases, and 8 bases lay between the germline ends. The CDR3 covers 12 residues. Looked up from germline, CDR1 is SGHNT and CDR2 is YYREEE (reference sequence).